The present TCR beta chain was sequenced within a study of cytomegalovirus exposure and HLA in healthy donors. Regarding the study as a whole: Confirmation was obtained in vitro that a few CMV-associated chains are specific for CMV antigens.

PCR used 60 Vbeta primers and 13 Jbeta primers. Sequencing used immunoSEQ multiplex PCR; TCRdb keeps in-frame clones, though not all of them. This sample has approximately 150,000 clones, with 80% found just once. This clone was counted between two and nine times. The antigen remains undetermined. The TCR sequence derives from a man aged 25 to 45 in good health and CMV-seropositive. Sequencing input: PBMCs.

CDR3 amino acids: CASSLGVGQETQYF. The CDR3 DNA is TGTGCCAGCAGCTTAGGTGTCGGCCAAGAGACCCAGTACTTC. This sequence joins TRBV7-9 and TRBJ2-5; the D is unclear. V lost 1 base, J lost 1 base, and 7 bases lay in between. Per the germline V gene, CDR1 is SEHNR and CDR2 is FQNEAQ (reference sequence). The CDR3 sequence is 14 residues long.